This T cell receptor beta chain derives from a study of shared T cell receptors in the human thymus. Data came from immunoSEQ multiplex PCR; TCRdb stores just in-frame clones and leaves some out. The data show 640,000 or so clones, with about 87% seen just once and about 0.0094% held by the top ten. Germline-derived CDR1 and CDR2 are LNHNV and YYDKDF (reference sequence). The trim removed 0 bases at V and 6 bases at J, leaving 19 bases unmatched. The CDR3 covers 19 residues. These data were also reused for a study on human thymus T cells.

Sequences were obtained from thymocytes. The V call is TRBV15, the J call TRBJ2-7; 8 bases fit TRBD2. The TCR originated in a boy younger than two with a congenital heart defect. The CDR3 reads CATSRDNPLPGRVQREQYF. The CDR3 region has the DNA TGTGCCACCAGCAGAGATAACCCCCTACCCGGGAGGGTGCAGCGCGAGCAGTACTTC.